The 29 T cell receptor beta chains in this list originate from one sample, sequenced in a study of T cells in Graves' hyperthyroidism and ophthalmopathy. Amplified TCR beta CDR3 regions derived from RNA transcripts. HTBI primers were the set used in a first-round RT-PCR of the TCR CDR3. MiXCR, applied by TCRdb to the multiplex PCR reads, yields one record per CDR3 protein. The sample contains 350,000 or so distinct CDR3 sequences, roughly 18% of which appear only once. Source material: blood. The receptors come from a woman in her thirties or forties with Graves' ophthalmopathy.

The V and J genes are TRBV9 and TRBJ1-6; maybe TRBD1 (5 bases). Germline CDR1 reads SGDLS; CDR2 reads YYNGEE. There are 15 residues in the CDR3. The ends were cut back, 0 bases at V and 10 bases at J, with 14 bases in the middle. CDR3 sequence reads: CASSVAGGGISPLHF. In DNA form, the CDR3 reads TGTGCCAGCAGCGTAGCCGGGGGGGGAATCTCACCCCTCCACTTT. The full variable domain, completed using reference TRBV9 and TRBJ1-6, is DSGVTQTPKHLITATGQRVTLRCSPRSGDLSVYWYQQSLDQGLQFLIQYYNGEERAKGNILERFSAQQFPDLHSELNLSSLELGDSALYFCASSVAGGGISPLHFGNGTRLTVT.

This clonotype was observed many times. This sequence joins TRBV20-1 and TRBJ2-5; TRBD1 might be the D (6 bases). This CDR3 region has 14 residues. Germline values: CDR1 DFQATT, CDR2 SNEGSKA (reference sequence). The V gene lost 0 bases and the J gene lost 6 bases, with 14 bases spanning the gap. The CDR3 region has the DNA TGCAGTGCTAGAGATCAAGGGGGTCAGAAGACCCAGTACTTC. This encodes CSARDQGGQKTQYF.

V and J are TRBV12-3 or TRBV12-4 and TRBJ2-7, with D hard to call. Trimming cost V 3 bases and J 0 bases, with 12 bases left between them. The CDR3 covers 15 residues. The CDR3, as DNA: TGTGCCAGCAGTTTGTTGGGAAAAGGCTCCTACGAGCAGTACTTC. This encodes CASSLLGKGSYEQYF.

Many counts were recorded for this clonotype. The genes are TRBV12-3 or TRBV12-4 and TRBJ1-6; a weak D match, TRBD1 (5 bases). The CDR3 totals 14 residues. V was trimmed by 6 bases and J by 6 bases, leaving 12 bases between them. The CDR3 DNA reads as TGTGCCAGCAGCCAGGGTGTGGGTAATTCACCCCTCCACTTT. As protein: CASSQGVGNSPLHF.

This clonotype was counted at least ten times. The chain is built from TRBV6-5 and TRBJ2-7; D is undetermined. The V gene's germline CDR1 is MNHEY and CDR2 SVGAGI. V lost 2 bases and J 12 bases, leaving 20 bases between the germline ends. CDR3 length: 14 residues. The CDR3 loop is CASSYDDKVLRLYF. The CDR3 nucleotides are TGTGCCAGCAGTTACGACGACAAGGTCCTACGATTGTACTTC.

The table lists this clonotype with many counts. The rearrangement joins TRBV6-5 to TRBJ1-1; D is unclear. V was trimmed by 5 bases and J by 1 base, leaving 8 bases between them. The length of the CDR3 is 13 residues. Germline values: CDR1 MNHEY, CDR2 SVGAGI. The CDR3 DNA follows: TGTGCCAGCAGTCGTGGACCGAACACTGAAGCTTTCTTT. As protein: CASSRGPNTEAFF.

There are many counts of this clonotype. The chain couples TRBV2 to TRBJ2-5, with D possibly matching TRBD2 (5 bases). The CDR3 has 13 residues. Germline values: CDR1 SNHLY, CDR2 FYNNEI. The V end was cut by 1 base, the J end by 10 bases, with 13 bases between. Here the CDR3 reads CASSEVRSGIQYF. Here the CDR3 DNA reads TGTGCCAGCAGTGAAGTAAGATCGGGGATCCAGTACTTC.

The table lists this clonotype with many counts. J is TRBJ2-3 and V is TRBV4-2; maybe TRBD2 (6 bases). The CDR3 totals 14 residues. Trimming pared 3 bases from V and 8 bases from J, leaving 15 bases between. CDR1 and CDR2 from the germline V gene are LGHNA and YNFKEQ. CDR3 DNA: TGTGCCAGCAGCCACGGCGAAGTCGGGGGTACGCAGTATTTT. Amino acids: CASSHGEVGGTQYF.

Many counts were recorded for this clonotype. The chain is built from TRBV28 and TRBJ2-5; TRBD1 agrees at 11 bases. V was clipped by 9 bases and J by 1 base; unmatched bases: 16. The germline gives CDR1 MDHEN, CDR2 SYDVKM. This CDR3 comprises 18 residues. The CDR3 nucleotides read TGTGCCAGTACGGGGGACAGGGGGTTTTCTCCCCCCCAAGAGACCCAGTACTTC. This sequence encodes CASTGDRGFSPPQETQYF.

This clonotype was recorded many times. The chain combines TRBV7-2 with TRBJ2-7, with 8 bases lining up with TRBD1. This CDR3 has 15 residues. Trimming cost V 1 base and J 3 bases; bases outside gene matches: 5. Germline lookup yields CDR1 SGHTA and CDR2 FQGNSA. The CDR3 here is CASSLGTGHGYEQYF. In nucleotides, the CDR3 is TGTGCCAGCAGCTTAGGGACAGGGCACGGCTACGAGCAGTACTTC.

This clonotype came up many times. CDR3 in DNA: TGTGCCAGCAGCGGCTCGATCGGAAATCAGCCCCAGCATTTT. Translating it yields CASSGSIGNQPQHF. The V call is TRBV7-2, the J call TRBJ1-5; no definite D call. From germline, CDR1 is SGHTA and CDR2 FQGNSA. With 5 bases removed from V and 4 bases from J, the gap between germline ends came to 12 bases. This CDR3 region has 14 residues.

This sequence joins TRBV6-1 and TRBJ1-1, with a weak D call TRBD1 (5 bases). Germline V gives CDR1 MNHNS, CDR2 SASEGT. The CDR3 runs to 15 residues. V lost 7 bases to trimming and J lost 3 bases, with 18 bases between them. Written as DNA, the CDR3 is TGTGCCAGCACCCCAATCGAAGGGGCCTACACTGAAGCTTTCTTT. This encodes CASTPIEGAYTEAFF.

By share, this clonotype counts as large. The chain uses TRBV30 and TRBJ1-1, with no clear D. CDR1 is GTSNPN and CDR2 is SVGIG in the germline V gene (reference sequence). The CDR3 contains 11 residues. Trimming removed 4 bases at V and 2 bases at J, with 5 bases between. CDR3 DNA: TGTGCCTGGATATTTAACACTGAAGCTTTCTTT. Amino acid sequence: CAWIFNTEAFF.

This clonotype was recorded at least ten times. The gene calls are TRBV20-1 and TRBJ2-5; D ambiguous. Trimming pared 0 bases from V and 1 base from J, leaving 15 bases between. Germline CDR1 DFQATT, CDR2 SNEGSKA (reference sequence). CDR3 length: 16 residues. The CDR3 DNA reads as TGCAGTGCTAGAGATGCACTTAAGAATTCCCAAGAGACCCAGTACTTC. Translation: CSARDALKNSQETQYF.

This chain joins TRBV7-2 and TRBJ1-6, with 7 bases matching TRBD1. V lost 5 bases to trimming and J lost 10 bases; unmatched junction nucleotides: 11. The CDR3 has 15 amino acids. Germline V CDR1 and CDR2: SGHTA, FQGNSA. Written as DNA, the CDR3 is TGTGCCAGCAGCGGAAGACAGGGCTCCGGGTCACCCCTCCACTTT. Encoded protein: CASSGRQGSGSPLHF.

This clonotype was observed at least ten times. V is TRBV6-2 or TRBV6-3 and J is TRBJ2-5; no firm D call. The V gene's germline CDR1 is MNHEY and CDR2 SVGEGT. Trimming took 2 bases from V and 1 from J, leaving 8 bases between them. The CDR3 has 14 amino acids. CDR3 DNA sequence: TGTGCCAGCAGTTACGAATGGATCCAAGAGACCCAGTACTTC. This translates into CASSYEWIQETQYF.

This clonotype was recorded a few times. This chain links TRBV15 with TRBJ2-2; D perhaps matches TRBD2 (5 bases). With 5 bases removed from V and 5 bases from J, the gap between germline ends came to 9 bases. There are 13 residues in the CDR3. Germline-derived CDR1 and CDR2 are LNHNV and YYDKDF (reference sequence). CDR3 in DNA: TGTGCCACCAGCGGGGAGCTAACCGGGGAGCTGTTTTTT. Translating it yields CATSGELTGELFF.

The chain uses TRBV6-2 or TRBV6-3 and TRBJ1-5; 12 nucleotides align to TRBD1. J lost 5 bases, V lost 7 bases, and 15 bases had no gene match. CDR3 size: 18 residues. CDR1 MNHEY and CDR2 SVGEGT come from the germline V gene. The CDR3 nucleotides read TGTGCCAGCAAGCGTGAGAGTGGGACAGGGGGCGTAGATCAGCCCCAGCATTTT. It specifies CASKRESGTGGVDQPQHF.

This clonotype was detected many times. The chain links TRBV12-3 or TRBV12-4 to TRBJ1-5, with 8 bases lining up with TRBD1. The CDR3 has 15 residues. J lost 0 bases, V lost 6 bases, and 4 bases had no gene match. The CDR3 region is CASRTTGASNQPQHF. The CDR3 bases are TGTGCCAGCAGAACGACAGGGGCTAGCAATCAGCCCCAGCATTTT.

This chain connects TRBV28 to TRBJ1-3, with D possibly matching TRBD1 (6 bases). V lost 5 bases, J lost 4 bases, and 15 bases lay in between. The germline V gene encodes CDR1 MDHEN and CDR2 SYDVKM. CDR3 length: 15 amino acids. The chain's CDR3 is CASSPRRTVGNTIYF. CDR3 nucleotide sequence: TGTGCCAGCAGTCCCCGTAGGACAGTCGGAAACACCATATATTTT.

The rearrangement joins TRBV6-1 to TRBJ2-2, with D hard to call. V lost 7 bases, J lost 9 bases, and 9 bases lay in between. Germline V CDR1 and CDR2: MNHNS, SASEGT. The CDR3 loop spans 11 amino acids. CDR3 DNA sequence: TGTGCCAGCACTGCGACCTGGGAGCTGTTTTTT. It yields the protein CASTATWELFF.

This clonotype showed up many times. This rearrangement joins TRBV29-1 to TRBJ1-1; tentative D call: TRBD1 (6 bases). CDR3 size: 14 residues. V dropped 5 bases and J dropped 5 bases, with 18 bases sitting between them. Germline CDR1 SQVTM, CDR2 ANQGSEA. The CDR3 region is CSVSPGASETEAFF. CDR3 DNA sequence: TGCAGCGTTTCTCCAGGGGCGTCGGAAACTGAAGCTTTCTTT.

This clonotype has at least ten counts. The CDR3 is CASREGLSTEAFF. CDR3 sequence (DNA): TGTGCCAGTAGGGAGGGGCTAAGCACTGAAGCTTTCTTT. The chain combines TRBV19 with TRBJ1-1, with TRBD1 as a possible D gene (5 bases). The CDR3 spans 13 residues. Germline V CDR1 and CDR2: LNHDA, SQIVND (reference sequence). V shed 6 bases and J shed 4 bases, with 12 bases lying between them.

This clonotype was observed a single time. V and J are TRBV11-1 and TRBJ1-1; D is undetermined. Germline assignment: CDR1 SGHAT and CDR2 FQDESV (reference sequence). V was shortened by 0 bases and J by 7 bases, with 15 bases between the two germline ends. The CDR3 loop spans 15 amino acids. The CDR3 reads CASSLAGRLKSEAFF. CDR3 DNA: TGTGCCAGCAGCTTAGCGGGCAGGTTGAAAAGTGAAGCTTTCTTT.

This clonotype was seen ten or more times. The genes are TRBV12-3 or TRBV12-4 and TRBJ1-2; 7 bases line up with TRBD1. The CDR3 is 14 amino acids. Trimming at V came to 6 bases and at J to 4 bases, leaving 8 bases not matched to a gene. The CDR3 DNA reads as TGTGCCAGCAGCGCCGGGACAGCTTCCTATGGCTACACCTTC. Translated: CASSAGTASYGYTF.

This clonotype was recorded many times. The genes are TRBV30 and TRBJ2-6; the match to TRBD2 covers 9 bases. Per germline, CDR1 GTSNPN and CDR2 SVGIG (reference sequence). V was clipped by 2 bases and J by 3 bases; unmatched bases: 11. The CDR3 covers 18 residues. The CDR3 sequence: CAWSSYGGRAYGANVLTF. For the CDR3, the DNA is TGTGCCTGGAGTTCTTACGGCGGGAGGGCCTATGGGGCCAACGTCCTGACTTTC.

This clonotype was counted ten times or more. V gene TRBV29-1 combines with J gene TRBJ2-7; a weak D match, TRBD1 (6 bases). The V gene's germline CDR1 is SQVTM and CDR2 ANQGSEA. Between the trimmed V and J ends, which lost 3 bases and 2 bases, there was a span of 8 bases. CDR3 length: 12 residues. DNA for the CDR3: TGCAGCGTTGACAGGGGCCCCTACGAGCAGTACTTC. It codes for CSVDRGPYEQYF.

This clonotype was detected ten times or more. CDR3 in DNA: TGTGCCAGCAGAGCTAGCGGGAGTACCTACGAGCAGTACTTC. This sequence encodes CASRASGSTYEQYF. This sequence joins TRBV2 and TRBJ2-7; 10 bases line up with TRBD2. This CDR3 comprises 14 residues. Looked up from germline, CDR1 is SNHLY and CDR2 is FYNNEI. After removal of 6 bases from V and 2 bases from J, the junction contained 4 bases not matched to a gene.

Ten or more counts support this clonotype. J is TRBJ2-2 and V is TRBV27; TRBD2 matches 9 bases. The CDR3 has 14 residues. The trim removed 5 bases at V and 5 bases at J, leaving 3 bases unmatched. CDR1 and CDR2 (germline): MNHEY, SMNVEV (reference sequence). The DNA of the CDR3 is TGTGCCAGCAGTAGGAGCGGGGGGACCGGGGAGCTGTTTTTT. This sequence encodes CASSRSGGTGELFF.